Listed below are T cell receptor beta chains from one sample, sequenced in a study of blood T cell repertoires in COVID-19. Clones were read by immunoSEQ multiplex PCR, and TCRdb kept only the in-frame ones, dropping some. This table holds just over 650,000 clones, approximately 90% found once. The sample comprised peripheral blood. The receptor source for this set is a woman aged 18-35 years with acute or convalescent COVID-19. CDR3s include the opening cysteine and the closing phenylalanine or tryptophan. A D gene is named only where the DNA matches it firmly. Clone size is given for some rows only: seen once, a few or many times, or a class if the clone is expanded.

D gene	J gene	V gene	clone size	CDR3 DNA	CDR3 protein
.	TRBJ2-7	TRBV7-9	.	TGTGCCAGCAGCTTATTTGCCCGCTCCGGAGGCTACGAGCAGTACTTC	CASSLFARSGGYEQYF
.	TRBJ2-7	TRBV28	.	TGTGCCAGCAGTTTCGTGTCCGGGCAGGGCGAGCAGTACTTC	CASSFVSGQGEQYF
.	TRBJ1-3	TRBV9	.	TGTGCCAGCAGCGTAGCGGGGCGGGGAGACACCATATATTTT	CASSVAGRGDTIYF
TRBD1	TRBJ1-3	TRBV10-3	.	TGTGCCACATCGTTGACAGGGACGGGAAACACCATATATTTT	CATSLTGTGNTIYF
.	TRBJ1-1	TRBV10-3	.	TGTGCCATCAGTGTTGCCTCTAGAGGTGGAGGCACTGAAGCTTTCTTT	CAISVASRGGGTEAFF
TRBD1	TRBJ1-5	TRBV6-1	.	TGTGCCAGCAGTGACGCCGGGACAGGGGCAGCCTATAGCAATCAGCCCCAGCATTTT	CASSDAGTGAAYSNQPQHF
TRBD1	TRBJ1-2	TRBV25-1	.	TGTGCCAGCAGTGGGCCCGGGACAGGGGCCTATGGCTACACCTTC	CASSGPGTGAYGYTF
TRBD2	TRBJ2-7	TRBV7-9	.	TGTGCCAGCAGCTTACTCGCGGGAGGCCTTCCAACCTACGAGCAGTACTTC	CASSLLAGGLPTYEQYF
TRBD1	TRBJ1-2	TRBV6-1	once	TGTGCCAGCAGTGAAATGACAGGGGCCGTCACCTTC	CASSEMTGAVTF
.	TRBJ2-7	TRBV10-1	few	TGCGCCAGCAGTGAGGGGGAGTCCCGCGAGCAGTACTTC	CASSEGESREQYF
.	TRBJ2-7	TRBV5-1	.	TGCGCCAGCAGCTTGGGCCAGTCCTACGAGCAGTACTTC	CASSLGQSYEQYF
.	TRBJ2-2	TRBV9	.	TGTGCCAGCAGCGACAGCACCGGGGAGCTGTTTTTT	CASSDSTGELFF
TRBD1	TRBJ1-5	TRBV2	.	TGTGCCAGCAGCCGGGGGACAGGGGATAGCAATCAGCCCCAGCATTTT	CASSRGTGDSNQPQHF
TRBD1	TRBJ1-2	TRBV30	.	TGTGCCTGGAGGAGACAGGGCCTTAACTATGGCTACACCTTC	CAWRRQGLNYGYTF
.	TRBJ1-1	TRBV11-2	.	TGTGCCAGCAGCTCCCTTCTCCCGGAGGGTTTCTTT	CASSSLLPEGFF
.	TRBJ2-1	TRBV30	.	TGTGCCTGGAGTGGGTCCGGGGACAATGAGCAGTTCTTC	CAWSGSGDNEQFF
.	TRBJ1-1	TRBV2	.	TGTGCCAGCAGTTCATATCAAGATCGCGTAAGAAACACTGAAGCTTTCTTT	CASSSYQDRVRNTEAFF
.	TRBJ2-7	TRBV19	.	TGTGCCAGTAGCGGGGAAAGCTCCTACGAGCAGTACTTC	CASSGESSYEQYF
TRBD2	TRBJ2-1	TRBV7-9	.	TGTGCCAGCAGCTTACCGGGACTAGCGGGGGGCCACTCCTACAATGAGCAGTTCTTC	CASSLPGLAGGHSYNEQFF
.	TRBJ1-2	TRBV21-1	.	TGTGCCAGCAGCAAAGAGTTTCGGCCTAAAGGGGGCTATGGCTACACCTTC	CASSKEFRPKGGYGYTF
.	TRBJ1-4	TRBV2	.	TGTGCCAGCTTGGGCAGAGTTAATGAAAAACTGTTTTTT	CASLGRVNEKLFF
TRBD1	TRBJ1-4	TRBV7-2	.	TGTGCCAGCAGCAGGACAGGCGTTAATGAAAAACTGTTTTTT	CASSRTGVNEKLFF
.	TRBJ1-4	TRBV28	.	TGTGCCAGCAGGCTAATGGACAGTACGAATGAAAAACTGTTTTTT	CASRLMDSTNEKLFF
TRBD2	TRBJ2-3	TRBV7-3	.	TGTGCCAGCAGCGTAACAGCGGGGGGACGCACAGATACGCAGTATTTT	CASSVTAGGRTDTQYF
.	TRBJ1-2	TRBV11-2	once	TGTGCCAGCACCCCAGGGGTACTCTATGGCTACACCTTC	CASTPGVLYGYTF
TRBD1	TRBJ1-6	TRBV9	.	TGTGCCAGCAGCGTAGCGGGACAGGGTAGTTCACCCCTCCACTTT	CASSVAGQGSSPLHF
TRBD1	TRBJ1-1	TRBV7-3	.	TGTGCCAGCAGCTTAGGTGGGACAGACCACACTGAAGCTTTCTTT	CASSLGGTDHTEAFF
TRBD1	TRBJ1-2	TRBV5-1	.	TGCGCCAGCAGCCAACCCGACAGGGTTGACGGCTACACCTTC	CASSQPDRVDGYTF
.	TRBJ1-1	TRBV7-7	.	TGTGCCAGCAGCCTCGACAGGAACACTGAAGCTTTCTTT	CASSLDRNTEAFF
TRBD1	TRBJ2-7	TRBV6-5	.	TGTGCCAGCAGCCGGGACAGGGGGGGATACGAGCAGTACTTC	CASSRDRGGYEQYF
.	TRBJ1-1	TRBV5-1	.	TGCGCCAGCAGCTTGGCCTGGGACATTCTGAACACTGAAGCTTTCTTT	CASSLAWDILNTEAFF
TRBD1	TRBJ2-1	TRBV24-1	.	TGTGCCACCAGTGGCTGGGACAGCGATGAGCAGTTCTTC	CATSGWDSDEQFF
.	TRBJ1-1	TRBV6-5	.	TGTGCCAGCAGCCTGAAGACACCGATGAACACTGAAGCTTTCTTT	CASSLKTPMNTEAFF
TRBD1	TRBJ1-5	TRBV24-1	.	TGTGCCACCAGCCCCGGGACAGGGCACCAGCCCCAGCATTTT	CATSPGTGHQPQHF
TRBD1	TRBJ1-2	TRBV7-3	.	TGTGCCAGCAGCGACGGGACAGGCCAACGATACACCTTC	CASSDGTGQRYTF
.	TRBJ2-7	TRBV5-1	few	TGCGCCAGCAGCTTGTCTTCCGGGGTTCACGAGCAGTACTTC	CASSLSSGVHEQYF
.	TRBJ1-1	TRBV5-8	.	TGTGCCAGCAGAACGGGGTTTAGGATGAACACTGAAGCTTTCTTT	CASRTGFRMNTEAFF
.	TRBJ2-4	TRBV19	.	TGTGCCAGTAGTATAGAAGGAGGAGGCAGGGGTGGAACCAAAAACATTCAGTACTTC	CASSIEGGGRGGTKNIQYF
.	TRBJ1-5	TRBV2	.	TGTGCCAGCAGTGAAGGGCGGACTCCAAATCAGCCCCAGCATTTT	CASSEGRTPNQPQHF
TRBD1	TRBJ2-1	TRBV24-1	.	TGTGCCACCTTCCGAGGGCAGGGGGCGGTCAATGAGCAGTTCTTC	CATFRGQGAVNEQFF